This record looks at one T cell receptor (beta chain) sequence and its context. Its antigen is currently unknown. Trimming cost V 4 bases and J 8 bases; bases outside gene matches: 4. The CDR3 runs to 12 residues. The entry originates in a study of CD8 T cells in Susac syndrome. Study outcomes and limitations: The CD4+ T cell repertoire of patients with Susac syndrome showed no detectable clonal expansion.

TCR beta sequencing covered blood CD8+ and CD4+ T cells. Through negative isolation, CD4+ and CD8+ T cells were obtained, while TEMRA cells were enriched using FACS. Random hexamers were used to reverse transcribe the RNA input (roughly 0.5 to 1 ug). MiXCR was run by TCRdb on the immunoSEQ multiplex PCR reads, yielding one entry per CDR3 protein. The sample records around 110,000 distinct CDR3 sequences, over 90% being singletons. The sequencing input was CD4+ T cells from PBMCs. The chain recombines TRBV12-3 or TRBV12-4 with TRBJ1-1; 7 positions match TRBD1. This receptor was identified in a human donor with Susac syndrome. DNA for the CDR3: TGTGCCAGCAGTTCAAAGACAGGGGAAGCTTTCTTT. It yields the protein CASSSKTGEAFF.